This TCR beta chain was recorded in a study of T cell responses to AZD1222 COVID-19 vaccine. Study-level results: Only a handful of AZD1222 recipients were seropositive at baseline. Among the donors, most were white British and more were female, and clonal diversity was possibly underestimated. Two AZD1222 administrations were followed by greater Spike-specific TCR breadth and depth.

Method: immunoSEQ multiplex PCR; TCRdb's copy keeps in-frame clones and lacks some. The sample has under 95,000 clones; approximately 90% are singletons. This clone was observed a handful of times. Its antigen remains unknown. V was shortened by 6 bases and J by 2 bases, with 20 bases between the two germline ends. The CDR3 has 17 amino acids. CDR1 is LNHDA and CDR2 is SQIVND in the germline V gene (reference sequence). This clonotype originated in an adult in good health. The sample in question was peripheral blood, obtained on day 0 of AZD1222 vaccination. The chain has TRBV19 and TRBJ1-5; weak D call: TRBD1 (6 bases). The CDR3 sequence is CASSKPRTGGGNQPQHF. CDR3 DNA sequence: TGTGCCAGTAGCAAGCCTCGAACGGGGGGCGGCAATCAGCCCCAGCATTTT.